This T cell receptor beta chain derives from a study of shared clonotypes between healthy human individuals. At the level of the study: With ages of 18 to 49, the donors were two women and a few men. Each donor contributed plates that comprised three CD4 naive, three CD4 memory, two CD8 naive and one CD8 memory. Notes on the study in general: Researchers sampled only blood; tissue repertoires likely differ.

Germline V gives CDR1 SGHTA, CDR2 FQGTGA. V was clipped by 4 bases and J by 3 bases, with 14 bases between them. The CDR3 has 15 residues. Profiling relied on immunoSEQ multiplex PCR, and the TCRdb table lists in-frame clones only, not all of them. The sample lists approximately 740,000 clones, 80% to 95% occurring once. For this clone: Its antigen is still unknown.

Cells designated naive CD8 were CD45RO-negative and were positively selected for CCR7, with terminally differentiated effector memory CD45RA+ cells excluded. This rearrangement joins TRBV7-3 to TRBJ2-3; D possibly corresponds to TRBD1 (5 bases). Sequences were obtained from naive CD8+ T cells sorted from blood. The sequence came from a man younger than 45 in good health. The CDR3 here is CASSSIAGRTDTQYF. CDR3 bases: TGTGCCAGCAGCTCAATAGCAGGGCGGACAGATACGCAGTATTTT.